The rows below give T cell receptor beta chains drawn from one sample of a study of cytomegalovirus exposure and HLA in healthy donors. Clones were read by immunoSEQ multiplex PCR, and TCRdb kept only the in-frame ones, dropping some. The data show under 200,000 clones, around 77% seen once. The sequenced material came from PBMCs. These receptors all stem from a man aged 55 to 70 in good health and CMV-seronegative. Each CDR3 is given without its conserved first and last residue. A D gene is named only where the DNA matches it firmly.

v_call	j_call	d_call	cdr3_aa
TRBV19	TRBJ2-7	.	ASSNRQNYEQY
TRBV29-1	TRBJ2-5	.	SVEEGGQSN
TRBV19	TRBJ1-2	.	ASSMVRTGFYT
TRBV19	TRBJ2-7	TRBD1	ASSGTGNYEQY
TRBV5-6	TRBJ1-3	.	ASSWAISGNTIY
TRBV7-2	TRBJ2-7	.	ASSLEGGTGYEQY
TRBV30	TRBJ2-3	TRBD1	AWSLDPDRGRLDTQY
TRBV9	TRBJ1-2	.	ASSVGRGPYGYT
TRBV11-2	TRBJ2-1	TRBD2	ASSPGGSYNEQF
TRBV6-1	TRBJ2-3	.	ASRIGADTQY
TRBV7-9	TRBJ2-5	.	ASGRSGLQETQY
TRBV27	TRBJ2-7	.	ASSHSKSYEQY
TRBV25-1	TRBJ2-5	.	ASSALEFQETQY
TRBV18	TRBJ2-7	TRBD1	ASSPTGTGGESYEQY
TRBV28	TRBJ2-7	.	ASRTGPSGVTYEQY
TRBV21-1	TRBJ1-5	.	ARHGPVSQPQH
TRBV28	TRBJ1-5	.	ASAGAQPQH
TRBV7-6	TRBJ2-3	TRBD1	ASSLSSGQGRDTQY
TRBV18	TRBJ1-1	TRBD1	ASSPSVSGTGGGNTEAF
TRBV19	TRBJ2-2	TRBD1	ASSKLPGQGSTGELF
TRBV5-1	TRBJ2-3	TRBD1	ASSLSTGITDTQY
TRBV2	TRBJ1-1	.	ASSDSLALNTEAF
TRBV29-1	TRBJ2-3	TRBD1	SVPDRAHTDTQY
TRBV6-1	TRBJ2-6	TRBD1	ASSARTGQSGANVLT
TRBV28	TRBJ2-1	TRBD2	ASSPAAAGAYNEQF
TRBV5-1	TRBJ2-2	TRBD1	ASSLTGQAEELF
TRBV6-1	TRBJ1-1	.	ASSEFVRAEAF
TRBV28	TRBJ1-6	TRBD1	ASSSRGTGRGSPLH
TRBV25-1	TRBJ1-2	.	ASSARGNYGYT
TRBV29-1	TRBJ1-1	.	SVVTAAEAF
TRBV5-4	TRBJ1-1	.	ASSFSTGNTEAF
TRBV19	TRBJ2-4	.	ASTDPPGLVLY
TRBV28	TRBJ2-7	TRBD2	ASSLGAGGLAEQY
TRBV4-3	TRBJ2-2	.	ASSQDIDGGARAGELF
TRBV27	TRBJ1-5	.	ASSLSWGREQPQN
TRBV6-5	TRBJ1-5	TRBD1	ASSPRQGGNQPQH
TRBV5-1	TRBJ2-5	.	ASSLEPISWRGHSQETQY
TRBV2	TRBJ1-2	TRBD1	ASTERQGGYGYT
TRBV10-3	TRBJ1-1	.	AISDSVNTEAF
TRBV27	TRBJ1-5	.	ASRPGGAGQPQH
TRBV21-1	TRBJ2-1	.	ASSKETGANEQF
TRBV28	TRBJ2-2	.	ASSLYRATNTGELF
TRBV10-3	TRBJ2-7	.	AISDWGQAGAYEQY
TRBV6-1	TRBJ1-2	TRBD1	ASSEGGTGLYGYT
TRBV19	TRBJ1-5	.	ASSPLDIDQPQH
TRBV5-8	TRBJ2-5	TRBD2	ASRGLAGAGETQY
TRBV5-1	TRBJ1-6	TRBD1	ASSPDRVTYNSPLH
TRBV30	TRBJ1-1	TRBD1	ACHWGQEETEAF
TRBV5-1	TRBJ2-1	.	ASSLGLEINEQF
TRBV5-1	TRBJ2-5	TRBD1	ASSLSGQGFETQY